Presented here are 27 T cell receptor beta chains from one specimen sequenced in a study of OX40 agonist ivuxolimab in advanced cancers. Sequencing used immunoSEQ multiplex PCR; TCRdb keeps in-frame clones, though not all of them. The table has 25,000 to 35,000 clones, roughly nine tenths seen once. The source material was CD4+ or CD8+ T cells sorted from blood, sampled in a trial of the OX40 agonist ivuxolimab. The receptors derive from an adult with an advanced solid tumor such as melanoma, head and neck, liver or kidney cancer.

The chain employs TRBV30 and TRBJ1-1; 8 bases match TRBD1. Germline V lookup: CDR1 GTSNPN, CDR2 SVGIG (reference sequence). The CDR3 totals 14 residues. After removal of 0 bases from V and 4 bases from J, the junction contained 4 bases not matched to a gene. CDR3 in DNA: TGTGCCTGGAGTGTAAAGACAGGGGTCACTGAAGCTTTCTTT. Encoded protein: CAWSVKTGVTEAFF. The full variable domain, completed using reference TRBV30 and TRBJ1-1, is SQTIHQWPATLVQPVGSPLSLECTVEGTSNPNLYWYRQAAGRGLQLLFYSVGIGQISSEVPQNLSASRPQDRQFILSSKKLLLSDSGFYLCAWSVKTGVTEAFFGQGTRLTVV.

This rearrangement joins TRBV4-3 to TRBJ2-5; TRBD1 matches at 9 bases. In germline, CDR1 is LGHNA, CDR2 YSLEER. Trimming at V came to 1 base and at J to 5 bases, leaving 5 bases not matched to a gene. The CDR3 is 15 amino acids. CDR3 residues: CASSQVTGGVETQYF. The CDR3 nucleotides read TGCGCCAGCAGCCAAGTGACAGGGGGAGTGGAGACCCAGTACTTC.

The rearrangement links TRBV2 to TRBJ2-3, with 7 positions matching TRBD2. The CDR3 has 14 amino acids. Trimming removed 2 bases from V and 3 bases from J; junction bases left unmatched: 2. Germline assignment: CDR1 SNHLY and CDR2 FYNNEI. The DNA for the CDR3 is TGTGCCAGCAGTGAACGCGGGGGTACAGATACGCAGTATTTT. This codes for CASSERGGTDTQYF.

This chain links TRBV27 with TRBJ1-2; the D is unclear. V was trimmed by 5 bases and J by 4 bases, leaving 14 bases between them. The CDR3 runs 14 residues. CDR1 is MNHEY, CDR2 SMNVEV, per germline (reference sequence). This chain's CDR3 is CASSAAQRRYGYTF. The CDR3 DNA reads TGTGCCAGCAGTGCCGCCCAGAGGCGCTATGGCTACACCTTC.

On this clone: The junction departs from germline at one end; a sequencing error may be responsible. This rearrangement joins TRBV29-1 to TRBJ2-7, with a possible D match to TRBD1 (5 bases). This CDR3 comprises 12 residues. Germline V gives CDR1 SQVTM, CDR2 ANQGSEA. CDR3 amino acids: CSVEEGVWEQYF. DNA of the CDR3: TGCAGCGTAGAAGAAGGGGTGTGGGAGCAGTACTTC.

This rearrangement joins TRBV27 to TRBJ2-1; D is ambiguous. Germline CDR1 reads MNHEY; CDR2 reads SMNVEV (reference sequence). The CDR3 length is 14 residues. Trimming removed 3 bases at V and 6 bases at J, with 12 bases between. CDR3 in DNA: TGTGCCAGCAGTTTGTTTGGCCCGTTCAATGAGCAGTTCTTC. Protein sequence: CASSLFGPFNEQFF.

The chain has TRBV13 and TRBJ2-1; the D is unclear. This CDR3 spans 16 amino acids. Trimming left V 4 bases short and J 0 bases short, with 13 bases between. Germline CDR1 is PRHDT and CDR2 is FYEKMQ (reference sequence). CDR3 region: CASSSPPRSSYNEQFF. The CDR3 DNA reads TGTGCCAGCAGCTCCCCCCCGCGGAGCTCCTACAATGAGCAGTTCTTC.

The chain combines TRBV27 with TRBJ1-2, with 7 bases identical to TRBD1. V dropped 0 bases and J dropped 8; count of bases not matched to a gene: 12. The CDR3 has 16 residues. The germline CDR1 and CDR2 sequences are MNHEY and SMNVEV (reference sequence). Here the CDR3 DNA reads TGTGCCAGCAGTTTATCGTCGACAGGGTACGGAGGAGGCTACACCTTC. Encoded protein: CASSLSSTGYGGGYTF.

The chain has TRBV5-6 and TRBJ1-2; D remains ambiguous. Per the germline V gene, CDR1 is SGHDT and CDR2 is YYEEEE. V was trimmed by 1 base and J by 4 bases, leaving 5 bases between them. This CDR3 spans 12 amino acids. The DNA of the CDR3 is TGTGCCAGCAGCTTGTTAGTCTATGGCTACACCTTC. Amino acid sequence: CASSLLVYGYTF.

The CDR3 DNA reads as TGTGCCAGCAGCTTACCGGGAGCCACCTACGAGCAGTACTTC. This translates into CASSLPGATYEQYF. The chain couples TRBV5-8 to TRBJ2-7; possibly TRBD2 for D (6 bases). The CDR3 is made up of 14 amino acids. Trimming shortened V by 2 bases and J by 2 bases, and 11 bases separated the two germline ends. CDR1 SGHTS and CDR2 YDEGEE come from the germline V gene.

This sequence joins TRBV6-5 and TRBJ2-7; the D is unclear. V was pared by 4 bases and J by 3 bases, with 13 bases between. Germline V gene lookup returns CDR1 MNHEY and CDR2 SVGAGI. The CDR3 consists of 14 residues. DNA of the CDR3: TGTGCCAGCAGTTCTCCGGCGGACGTCTACGAGCAGTACTTC. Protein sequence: CASSSPADVYEQYF.

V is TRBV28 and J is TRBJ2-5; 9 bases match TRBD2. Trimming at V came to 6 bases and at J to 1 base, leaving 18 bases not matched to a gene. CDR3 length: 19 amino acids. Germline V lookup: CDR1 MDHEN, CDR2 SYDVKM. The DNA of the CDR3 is TGTGCCAGCAGCCTGGGGGTTACTAGCGGGCCTACCCCCCAAGAGACCCAGTACTTC. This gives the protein CASSLGVTSGPTPQETQYF.

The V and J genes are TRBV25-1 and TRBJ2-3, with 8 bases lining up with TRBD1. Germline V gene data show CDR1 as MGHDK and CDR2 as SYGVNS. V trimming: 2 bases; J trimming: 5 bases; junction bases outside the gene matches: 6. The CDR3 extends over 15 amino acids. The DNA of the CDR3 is TGTGCCAGCAGTGAACCCGGACAGGGAGGAGATACGCAGTATTTT. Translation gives CASSEPGQGGDTQYF.

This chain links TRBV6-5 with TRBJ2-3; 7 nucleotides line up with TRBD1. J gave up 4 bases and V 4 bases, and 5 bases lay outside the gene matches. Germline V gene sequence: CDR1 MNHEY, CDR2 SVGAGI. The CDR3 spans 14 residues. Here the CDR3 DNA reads TGTGCCAGCAGTTTACAGGGGTTCGCAGATACGCAGTATTTT. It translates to CASSLQGFADTQYF.

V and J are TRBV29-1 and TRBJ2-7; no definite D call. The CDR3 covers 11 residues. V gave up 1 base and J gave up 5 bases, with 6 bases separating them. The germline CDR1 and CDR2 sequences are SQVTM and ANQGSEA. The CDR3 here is CSVEVGNEQYF. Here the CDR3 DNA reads TGCAGCGTTGAAGTTGGGAACGAGCAGTACTTC.

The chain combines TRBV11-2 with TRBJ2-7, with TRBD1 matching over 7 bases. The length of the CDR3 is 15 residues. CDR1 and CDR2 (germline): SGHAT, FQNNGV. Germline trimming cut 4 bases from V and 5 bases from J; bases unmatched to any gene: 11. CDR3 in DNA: TGTGCCAGCAGCTCAATCACCTACAGGGGCCACGAGCAGTACTTC. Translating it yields CASSSITYRGHEQYF.

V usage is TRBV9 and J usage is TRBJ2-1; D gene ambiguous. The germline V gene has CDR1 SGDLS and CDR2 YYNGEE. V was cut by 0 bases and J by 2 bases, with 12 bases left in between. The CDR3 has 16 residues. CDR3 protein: CASSVGADLTYNEQFF. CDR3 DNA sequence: TGTGCCAGCAGCGTAGGTGCGGACCTTACCTACAATGAGCAGTTCTTC. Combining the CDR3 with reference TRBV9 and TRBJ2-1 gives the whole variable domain DSGVTQTPKHLITATGQRVTLRCSPRSGDLSVYWYQQSLDQGLQFLIQYYNGEERAKGNILERFSAQQFPDLHSELNLSSLELGDSALYFCASSVGADLTYNEQFFGPGTRLTVL.

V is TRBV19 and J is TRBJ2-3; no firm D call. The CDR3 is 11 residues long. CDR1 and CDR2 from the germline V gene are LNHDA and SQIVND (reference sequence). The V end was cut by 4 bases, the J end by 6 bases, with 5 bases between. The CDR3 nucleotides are TGTGCCAGTAGTACTCACGATACGCAGTATTTT. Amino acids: CASSTHDTQYF.

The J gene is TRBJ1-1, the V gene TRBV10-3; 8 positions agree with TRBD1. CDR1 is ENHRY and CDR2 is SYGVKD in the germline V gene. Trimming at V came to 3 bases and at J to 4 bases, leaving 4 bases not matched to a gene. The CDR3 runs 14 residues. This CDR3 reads CAISEGTGATEAFF. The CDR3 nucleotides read TGTGCCATCAGTGAAGGGACAGGCGCCACTGAAGCTTTCTTT.

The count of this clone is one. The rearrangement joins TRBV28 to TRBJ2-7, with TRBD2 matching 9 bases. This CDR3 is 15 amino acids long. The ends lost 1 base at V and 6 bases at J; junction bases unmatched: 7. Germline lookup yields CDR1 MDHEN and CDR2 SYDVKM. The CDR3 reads CASSLYAGGGSEQYF. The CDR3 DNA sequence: TGTGCCAGCAGTTTATATGCGGGAGGGGGAAGCGAGCAGTACTTC. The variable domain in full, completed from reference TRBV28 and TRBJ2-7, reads DVKVTQSSRYLVKRTGEKVFLECVQDMDHENMFWYRQDPGLGLRLIYFSYDVKMKEKGDIPEGYSVSREKKERFSLILESASTNQTSMYLCASSLYAGGGSEQYFGPGTRLTVT.

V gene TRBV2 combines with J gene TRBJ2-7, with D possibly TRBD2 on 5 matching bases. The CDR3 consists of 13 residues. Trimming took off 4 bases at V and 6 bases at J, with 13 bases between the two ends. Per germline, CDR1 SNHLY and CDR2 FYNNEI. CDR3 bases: TGTGCCAGCAGTGTTGGGATAGCGCCCGAGCAGTACTTC. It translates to CASSVGIAPEQYF.

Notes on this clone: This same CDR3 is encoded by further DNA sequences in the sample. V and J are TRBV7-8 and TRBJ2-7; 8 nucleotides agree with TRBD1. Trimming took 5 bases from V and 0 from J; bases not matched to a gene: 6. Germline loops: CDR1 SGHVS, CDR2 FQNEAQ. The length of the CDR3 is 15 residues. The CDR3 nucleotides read TGTGCCAGCAGCGCCCGACAGGGGCCCTCCTACGAGCAGTACTTC. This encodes CASSARQGPSYEQYF. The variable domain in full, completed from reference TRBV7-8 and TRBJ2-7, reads GAGVSQSPRYKVAKRGQDVALRCDPISGHVSLFWYQQALGQGPEFLTYFQNEAQLDKSGLPSDRFFAERPEGSVSTLKIQRTQQEDSAVYLCASSARQGPSYEQYFGPGTRLTVT.

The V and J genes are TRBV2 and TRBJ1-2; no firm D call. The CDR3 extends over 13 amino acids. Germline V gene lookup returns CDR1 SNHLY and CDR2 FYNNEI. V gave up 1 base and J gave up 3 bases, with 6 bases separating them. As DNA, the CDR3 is TGTGCCAGCAGTGAAGAAGAGTACTATGGCTACACCTTC. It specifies CASSEEEYYGYTF.

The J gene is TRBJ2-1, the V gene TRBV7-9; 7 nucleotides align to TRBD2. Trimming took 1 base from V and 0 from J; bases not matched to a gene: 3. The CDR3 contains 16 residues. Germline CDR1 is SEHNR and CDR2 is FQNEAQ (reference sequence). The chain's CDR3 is CASSLEAGTSYNEQFF. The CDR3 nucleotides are TGTGCCAGCAGCTTAGAAGCGGGGACCTCCTACAATGAGCAGTTCTTC.

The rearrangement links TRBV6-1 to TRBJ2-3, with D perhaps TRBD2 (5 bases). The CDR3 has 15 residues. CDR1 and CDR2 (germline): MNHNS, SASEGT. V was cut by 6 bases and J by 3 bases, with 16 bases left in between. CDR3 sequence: CASSDELGGTDTQYF. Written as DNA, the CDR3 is TGTGCCAGCAGCGATGAGCTAGGAGGTACAGATACGCAGTATTTT.

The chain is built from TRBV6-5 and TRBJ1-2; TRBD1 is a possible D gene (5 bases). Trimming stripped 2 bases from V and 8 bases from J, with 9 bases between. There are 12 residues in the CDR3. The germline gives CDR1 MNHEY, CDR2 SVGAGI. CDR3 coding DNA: TGTGCCAGCAGTTACGATGGGGCCGGCTACACCTTC. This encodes CASSYDGAGYTF.

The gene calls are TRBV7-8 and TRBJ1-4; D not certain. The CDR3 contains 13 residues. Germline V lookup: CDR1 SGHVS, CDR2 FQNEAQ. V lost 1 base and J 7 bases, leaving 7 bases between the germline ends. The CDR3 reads CASSLVPGEKLFF. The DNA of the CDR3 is TGTGCCAGCAGCTTAGTCCCCGGTGAAAAACTGTTTTTT.